These 29 T cell receptor beta chains share one sample of origin, sequenced in a study of Graves' ophthalmopathy and Graves' hyperthyroidism. The authors amplified TCR beta CDR3 regions, and they did so from RNA transcripts for repertoire sequencing. First-round RT-PCR with HTBI primers preceded a second-round multiplex PCR. TCRdb reprocessed the multiplex PCR reads via MiXCR and lists one record per CDR3 protein. Among a few hundred thousand distinct CDR3 sequences listed, approximately 18% were seen once. The sequenced sample consisted of peripheral blood. Every receptor here comes from an adult woman with stable Graves' hyperthyroidism.

Many counts were recorded for this clonotype. This chain uses TRBV20-1 with TRBJ2-7, with TRBD2 matching over 13 bases. Trimming took 6 bases from V and 5 from J; bases not matched to a gene: 7. The CDR3 consists of 14 residues. Germline CDR1 is DFQATT and CDR2 is SNEGSKA (reference sequence). The CDR3 DNA follows: TGCAGTGCCCCGACTAGCGGGAGGAGGAACGAGCAGTACTTC. This translates into CSAPTSGRRNEQYF.

The CDR3 sequence: CASGILRDPGSRLYTF. The CDR3 DNA sequence: TGTGCTAGTGGCATACTCCGGGACCCTGGAAGTCGGCTCTACACCTTC. J is TRBJ1-2 and V is TRBV12-5, with D possibly matching TRBD1 (5 bases). This CDR3 has 16 residues. CDR1 and CDR2 (germline): LGHNT, FRNRAP. V was trimmed by 6 bases and J by 10 bases, leaving 27 bases between them.

This clonotype was recorded a few times. The V gene is TRBV5-1, the J gene TRBJ1-3; no clear D. The CDR3 runs 16 residues. Looked up from germline, CDR1 is SGHRS and CDR2 is YFSETQ. Trimming cost V 4 bases and J 1 base, with 15 bases left between them. The CDR3 DNA follows: TGCGCCAGCAGCGCGGAAGGATTGGGGTCTGGAAACACCATATATTTT. As protein: CASSAEGLGSGNTIYF.

In this sample, this clonotype turned up many times. CDR3 nucleotides: TGTGCCAGCAGCCAAGATCAATCAGGGAGGGGGTCCTATCAGCCCCAGCATTTT. It is translated as CASSQDQSGRGSYQPQHF. This chain links TRBV4-2 with TRBJ1-5; perhaps TRBD1 as D (6 bases). Germline V gene lookup returns CDR1 LGHNA and CDR2 YNFKEQ. Trimming shortened V by 0 bases and J by 5 bases, and 20 bases separated the two germline ends. This CDR3 spans 18 amino acids.

The V and J genes are TRBV12-3 or TRBV12-4 and TRBJ2-7; D is undetermined. This CDR3 spans 13 amino acids. Trimming removed 8 bases from V and 3 bases from J, with 14 bases in between. CDR3 loop: CASRPGGYYEQYF. CDR3 in DNA: TGTGCCAGCCGCCCGGGCGGATACTACGAGCAGTACTTC.

This clonotype was recorded at least ten times. The chain combines TRBV9 with TRBJ2-7; TRBD1 matches 9 bases. The V gene's germline CDR1 is SGDLS and CDR2 YYNGEE. The J segment lost 1 base and the V segment lost 3 bases, leaving 5 bases of the junction unmatched. CDR3 size: 15 residues. The CDR3 loop reads CASSAGTGWSYEQYF. Written as DNA, the CDR3 is TGTGCCAGCAGCGCGGGGACAGGGTGGTCCTACGAGCAGTACTTC.

This clonotype was counted at least ten times. The chain links TRBV11-2 to TRBJ2-7; 8 bases align to TRBD2. From germline, CDR1 is SGHAT and CDR2 FQNNGV. V trimming: 4 bases; J trimming: 4 bases; junction bases outside the gene matches: 6. The CDR3 consists of 14 residues. CDR3 in DNA: TGTGCCAGCAGCTCCGGCGGGGGGCCATACGAGCAGTACTTC. Translated, it gives CASSSGGGPYEQYF.

The J gene is TRBJ1-2, the V gene TRBV5-1; 10 bases map to TRBD1. CDR1 is SGHRS and CDR2 is YFSETQ in the germline V gene. This CDR3 spans 14 amino acids. With V trimmed by 9 bases and J by 3 bases, 8 bases remained unmatched. The CDR3 is CAIHRDRGHYGYTF. CDR3 bases: TGCGCCATTCACCGGGACAGGGGACACTATGGCTACACCTTC.

The table lists this clonotype with many counts. This chain links TRBV5-1 with TRBJ1-1, with 8 bases that match TRBD1. The CDR3 covers 14 residues. Losses at the gene ends were 4 bases for V and 1 base for J; bases not matched to a gene: 3. Germline V gives CDR1 SGHRS, CDR2 YFSETQ. CDR3: CASSLTGANTEAFF. In DNA form, the CDR3 reads TGCGCCAGCAGCCTGACAGGGGCGAACACTGAAGCTTTCTTT.

The rearrangement joins TRBV6-1 to TRBJ1-6; D might be TRBD1 (6 bases). This CDR3 has 14 residues. The germline V gene has CDR1 MNHNS and CDR2 SASEGT. Trimming took 7 bases from V and 5 from J, leaving 12 bases between them. The CDR3 bases are TGTGCCAGCAAGATAACAGGGAATAATTCACCCCTCCACTTT. It is translated as CASKITGNNSPLHF.

The chain combines TRBV6-2 or TRBV6-3 with TRBJ2-3; 11 bases match TRBD1. The germline V gene has CDR1 MNHEY and CDR2 SVGEGT. The V and J ends lost 6 bases and 3 bases, in that order; junction bases with no gene match: 5. CDR3 length: 15 amino acids. The CDR3 DNA reads TGTGCCAGCAGACCCGGGACAGGGGGAACAGATACGCAGTATTTT. This gives the protein CASRPGTGGTDTQYF.

Many counts were recorded for this clonotype. The chain uses TRBV12-3 or TRBV12-4 and TRBJ2-7, with a weak D call TRBD1 (5 bases). This CDR3 is 14 amino acids long. With 6 bases removed from V and 2 bases from J, the gap between germline ends came to 14 bases. The CDR3 DNA is TGTGCCAGCAGGGTCGGTGGCAGGGCCTACGAGCAGTACTTC. It translates to CASRVGGRAYEQYF.

V and J are TRBV4-2 and TRBJ2-5, with TRBD2 identical over 12 bases. In germline, CDR1 is LGHNA, CDR2 YNFKEQ. Trimming cost V 0 bases and J 2 bases; bases outside gene matches: 4. This CDR3 is built from 17 residues. This CDR3 reads CASSQESGLAGQETQYF. As DNA, the CDR3 is TGTGCCAGCAGCCAAGAGAGCGGACTAGCGGGACAAGAGACCCAGTACTTC.

The chain has TRBV10-3 and TRBJ2-7, with D maybe TRBD1 (5 bases). This CDR3 contains 13 residues. Looked up from germline, CDR1 is ENHRY and CDR2 is SYGVKD. Deletions cut 10 bases from V and 2 bases from J, with 15 bases between. The CDR3 sequence: CATAGLGAYEQYF. In DNA form, the CDR3 reads TGTGCCACCGCAGGGTTAGGGGCCTACGAGCAGTACTTC.

This clonotype was found many times. One end of the junction fails to match germline, which may point to a read error. The V and J genes are TRBV6-2 or TRBV6-3 and TRBJ2-4; 7 positions match TRBD1. This CDR3 contains 15 residues. Germline assignment: CDR1 MNHEY and CDR2 SVGEGT. CDR3 protein: CASRKGQWAKNIKYF. The CDR3 DNA reads TGTGCCAGCAGAAAGGGACAGTGGGCCAAAAACATTAAGTACTTC.

This clonotype was seen at least ten times. The J gene is TRBJ2-5, the V gene TRBV5-1, with TRBD2 matching over 11 bases. Germline loops: CDR1 SGHRS, CDR2 YFSETQ. V dropped 5 bases and J dropped 3; count of bases not matched to a gene: 0. This CDR3 spans 13 amino acids. CDR3 DNA sequence: TGCGCCAGCAGGGGACTAGCGGAAGAGACCCAGTACTTC. As protein: CASRGLAEETQYF.

This clonotype was seen ten or more times. The chain joins TRBV4-1 to TRBJ2-2, with no clear D. The CDR3 sequence is 14 residues long. The germline V and J ends were trimmed by 0 bases and 3 bases, with 5 bases remaining between them. Germline CDR1 reads MGHRA; CDR2 reads YSYEKL. The CDR3 region is CASSQEGDTGELFF. The DNA for the CDR3 is TGCGCCAGCAGCCAAGAAGGCGACACCGGGGAGCTGTTTTTT.

This clonotype was counted many times. The chain carries TRBV29-1 and TRBJ2-7; D unclear. Trimming took off 4 bases at V and 7 bases at J, with 14 bases between the two ends. The germline gives CDR1 SQVTM, CDR2 ANQGSEA. CDR3 length: 12 amino acids. CDR3 residues: CSVVEMGGEQYF. CDR3 nucleotide sequence: TGCAGCGTTGTGGAAATGGGTGGTGAGCAGTACTTC.

This rearrangement joins TRBV12-3 or TRBV12-4 to TRBJ2-5; 13 bases are shared with TRBD2. V shed 5 bases and J 2 bases; nucleotides not matched to a gene: 14. The CDR3 covers 19 residues. The CDR3, as DNA: TGTGCCAGCAGTCCAACTAGCGGGAGGGCCCCCACCCCACAAGAGACCCAGTACTTC. It encodes CASSPTSGRAPTPQETQYF.

This clonotype was detected ten times or more. The CDR3 bases are TGTGCCACCAGTGATAACAGGTTTACTGAAGCTTTCTTT. Translation gives CATSDNRFTEAFF. The rearrangement joins TRBV24-1 to TRBJ1-1; a possible D gene is TRBD1 (5 bases). With 3 bases removed from V and 5 bases from J, the gap between germline ends came to 9 bases. Looked up from germline, CDR1 is KGHDR and CDR2 is SFDVKD. The CDR3 covers 13 residues.

As regards this clonotype: A read error is likely, as this CDR3 ends without the conserved phenylalanine or tryptophan. V is TRBV4-1 and J is TRBJ1-5, with D tentatively TRBD1 (5 bases). V shed 2 bases and J shed 1 base, with 6 bases lying between them. From germline, CDR1 is MGHRA and CDR2 YSYEKL. The CDR3 consists of 14 residues. The CDR3 DNA sequence: TGCGCCAGCAGCCAAAGGGACAGCAATCAGCCCCAGCATTCT. Its protein is CASSQRDSNQPQHS.

The table lists this clonotype with many counts. This chain connects TRBV20-1 to TRBJ1-5, with 9 nucleotides matching TRBD1. Trimming removed 5 bases from V and 0 bases from J; junction bases left unmatched: 5. The CDR3 covers 15 residues. Germline V lookup: CDR1 DFQATT, CDR2 SNEGSKA (reference sequence). DNA of the CDR3: TGCAGTGCTTATACAGGGGGCGTTAGCAATCAGCCCCAGCATTTT. This translates into CSAYTGGVSNQPQHF.

This clonotype was observed at least ten times. This chain links TRBV6-1 with TRBJ1-6, with 11 positions matching TRBD1. Trimming at V came to 7 bases and at J to 9 bases, leaving 5 bases not matched to a gene. The CDR3 is 14 amino acids. From germline, CDR1 is MNHNS and CDR2 SASEGT. CDR3 bases: TGTGCCAGCATCTCCGGACAGGGGGCTTCACCCCTCCACTTT. This translates into CASISGQGASPLHF.

The V call is TRBV20-1, the J call TRBJ2-5; 11 nucleotides align to TRBD2. CDR1 DFQATT and CDR2 SNEGSKA come from the germline V gene (reference sequence). The CDR3 extends over 17 amino acids. With V trimmed by 3 bases and J by 2 bases, 11 bases remained unmatched. The CDR3 loop is CSASDPTSGAVQETQYF. The CDR3 bases are TGCAGTGCTAGCGATCCGACTAGCGGGGCTGTTCAAGAGACCCAGTACTTC.

This clonotype was counted only a few times. The chain carries TRBV12-3 or TRBV12-4 and TRBJ2-7; a weak D match, TRBD2 (5 bases). The V and J ends lost 5 bases and 3 bases respectively, with 11 bases between them. This CDR3 has 13 amino acids. The CDR3: CASSLLTNYEQYF. The CDR3 DNA is TGTGCCAGCAGTCTCCTGACTAACTACGAGCAGTACTTC.

This clonotype was observed at least ten times. This sequence joins TRBV12-3 or TRBV12-4 and TRBJ2-7, with 9 bases identical to TRBD2. The length of the CDR3 is 15 residues. V dropped 3 bases and J dropped 3; count of bases not matched to a gene: 6. The CDR3 loop is CASSLWREGLYEQYF. CDR3 coding DNA: TGTGCCAGCAGTTTGTGGCGGGAGGGCCTCTACGAGCAGTACTTC.

The table lists this clonotype with many counts. V and J are TRBV5-1 and TRBJ2-5; the D gene is possibly TRBD1 (6 bases). V was shortened by 5 bases and J by 0 bases, with 14 bases between the two germline ends. CDR3 size: 15 residues. Per germline, CDR1 SGHRS and CDR2 YFSETQ. The DNA of the CDR3 is TGCGCCAGCAGGGATTACCGGGACAACCAAGAGACCCAGTACTTC. Its translation is CASRDYRDNQETQYF. The complete variable domain, with remaining parts taken from reference TRBV5-1 and TRBJ2-5, reads KAGVTQTPRYLIKTRGQQVTLSCSPISGHRSVSWYQQTPGQGLQFLFEYFSETQRNKGNFPGRFSGRQFSNSRSEMNVSTLELGDSALYLCASRDYRDNQETQYFGPGTRLLVL.

This clonotype was found many times. The chain has TRBV12-3 or TRBV12-4 and TRBJ2-2; D uncertain. V was clipped by 4 bases and J by 2 bases, with 11 bases between them. This CDR3 region has 15 residues. The CDR3 DNA is TGTGCCAGCAGTTCCCTTCGGAAAAACACCGGGGAGCTGTTTTTT. This codes for CASSSLRKNTGELFF.

Ten or more counts support this clonotype. V gene TRBV12-3 or TRBV12-4 combines with J gene TRBJ1-2; 8 bases line up with TRBD1. The junction had 9 bases not matched to a gene; V was cut back by 3 bases and J by 0 bases. This CDR3 contains 17 residues. CDR3 nucleotides: TGTGCCAGCAGTTTCCCGGGACAGGCGGGTTCTAACTATGGCTACACCTTC. Amino acid sequence: CASSFPGQAGSNYGYTF.